This T cell receptor (beta chain) was documented in a study of CD8+ T cells in alopecia areata. Looked up from germline, CDR1 is MNHEY and CDR2 is SMNVEV (reference sequence). The CDR3 is 11 amino acids. V dropped 5 bases and J dropped 7 bases, with 6 bases sitting between them. This clone was seen a handful of times. Its antigen remains unidentified. Other DNA variants within this sample encode the same CDR3. It was cDNA, reverse transcribed from extracted RNA, that served as the sequencing template. Clones were sequenced by immunoSEQ multiplex PCR, and TCRdb holds only the in-frame ones, with some missing. The sample holds 180,000 or so clones, roughly half seen once. Indicated treatment: oral pan-JAK inhibitor, 5-10 mg twice daily. Study-level findings and limits: For baseline CD8+ expansion, any link to response stays uncertain with one nonresponder. In patients, TCRs were shared less clearly than in mice, and HLA may possibly be involved.

Sequences were derived from CD8+ T cells sorted from blood, sampled between weeks 51 and 52, from a patient treated with tofacitinib. This sequence was found in a human donor with alopecia areata. This chain uses TRBV27 with TRBJ2-1; D is unresolved. The CDR3 region is CASSTGNEQFF. The CDR3 DNA follows: TGTGCCAGCAGTACCGGGAATGAGCAGTTCTTC.